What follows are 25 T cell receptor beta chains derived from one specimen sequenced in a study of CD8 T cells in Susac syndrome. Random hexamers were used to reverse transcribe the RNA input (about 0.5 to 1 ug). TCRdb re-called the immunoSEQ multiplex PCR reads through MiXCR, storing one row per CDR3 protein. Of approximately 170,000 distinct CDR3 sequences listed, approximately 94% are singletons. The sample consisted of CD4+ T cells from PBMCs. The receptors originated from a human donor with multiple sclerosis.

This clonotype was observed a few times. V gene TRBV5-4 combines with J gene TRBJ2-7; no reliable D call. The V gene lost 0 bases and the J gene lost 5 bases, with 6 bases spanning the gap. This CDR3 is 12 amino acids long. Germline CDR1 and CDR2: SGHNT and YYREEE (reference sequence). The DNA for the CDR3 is TGTGCCAGCAGCTTGGCATCGCACGAGCAGTACTTC. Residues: CASSLASHEQYF.

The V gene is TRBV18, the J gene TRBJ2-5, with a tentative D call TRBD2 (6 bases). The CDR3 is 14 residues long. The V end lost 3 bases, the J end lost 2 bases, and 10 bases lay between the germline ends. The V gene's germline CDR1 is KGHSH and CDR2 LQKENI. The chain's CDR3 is CASSPAGTQETQYF. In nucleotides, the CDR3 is TGTGCCAGCTCACCTGCCGGGACTCAAGAGACCCAGTACTTC.

The CDR3: CASSFAGGYDEQYF. The CDR3 coding sequence is TGTGCCAGCAGCTTCGCAGGGGGCTACGACGAGCAGTACTTC. V and J are TRBV5-4 and TRBJ2-7; 8 bases are shared with TRBD1. V trimming: 2 bases; J trimming: 5 bases; junction bases outside the gene matches: 6. Germline V CDR1 and CDR2: SGHNT, YYREEE (reference sequence). The CDR3 extends over 14 amino acids.

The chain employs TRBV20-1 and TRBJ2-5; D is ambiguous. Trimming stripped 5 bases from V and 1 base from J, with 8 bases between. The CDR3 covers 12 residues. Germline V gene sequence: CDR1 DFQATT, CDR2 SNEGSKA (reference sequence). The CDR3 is CSAYRAQETQYF. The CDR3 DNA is TGCAGTGCTTACCGGGCCCAAGAGACCCAGTACTTC.

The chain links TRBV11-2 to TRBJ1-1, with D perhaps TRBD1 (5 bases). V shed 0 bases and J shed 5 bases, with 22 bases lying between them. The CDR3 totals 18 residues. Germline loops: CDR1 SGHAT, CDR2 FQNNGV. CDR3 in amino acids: CASSLDLNSGVGRTEAFF. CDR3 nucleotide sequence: TGTGCCAGCAGCTTAGATCTCAATTCGGGGGTGGGTAGAACTGAAGCTTTCTTT. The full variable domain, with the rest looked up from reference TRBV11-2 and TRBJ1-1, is EAGVAQSPRYKIIEKRQSVAFWCNPISGHATLYWYQQILGQGPKLLIQFQNNGVVDDSQLPKDRFSAERLKGVDSTLKIQPAKLEDSAVYLCASSLDLNSGVGRTEAFFGQGTRLTVV.

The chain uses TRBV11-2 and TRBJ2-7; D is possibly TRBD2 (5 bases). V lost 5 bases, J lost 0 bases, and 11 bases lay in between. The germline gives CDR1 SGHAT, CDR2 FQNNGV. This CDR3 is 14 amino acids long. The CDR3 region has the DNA TGTGCCAGCAGCGCGGTTCGGGGCTCCTACGAGCAGTACTTC. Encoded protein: CASSAVRGSYEQYF.

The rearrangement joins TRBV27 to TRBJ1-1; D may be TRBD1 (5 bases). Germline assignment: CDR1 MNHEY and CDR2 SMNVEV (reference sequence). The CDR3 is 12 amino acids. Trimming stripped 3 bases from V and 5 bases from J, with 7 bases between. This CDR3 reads CASSLRGTEAFF. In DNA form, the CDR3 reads TGTGCCAGCAGTTTGCGGGGGACTGAAGCTTTCTTT.

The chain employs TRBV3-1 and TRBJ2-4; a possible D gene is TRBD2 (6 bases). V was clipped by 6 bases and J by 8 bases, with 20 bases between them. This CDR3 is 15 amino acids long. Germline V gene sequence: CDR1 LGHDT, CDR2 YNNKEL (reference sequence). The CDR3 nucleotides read TGTGCCAGCAGTCGGTTAGCTGAGACGGGAGACATTCAGTACTTC. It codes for CASSRLAETGDIQYF.

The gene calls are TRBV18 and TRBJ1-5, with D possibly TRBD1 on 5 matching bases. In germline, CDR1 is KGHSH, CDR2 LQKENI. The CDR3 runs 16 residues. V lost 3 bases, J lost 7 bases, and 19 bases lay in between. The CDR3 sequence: CASSPGPIWGEQPQHF. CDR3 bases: TGTGCCAGCTCACCGGGACCGATCTGGGGGGAACAGCCCCAGCATTTT.

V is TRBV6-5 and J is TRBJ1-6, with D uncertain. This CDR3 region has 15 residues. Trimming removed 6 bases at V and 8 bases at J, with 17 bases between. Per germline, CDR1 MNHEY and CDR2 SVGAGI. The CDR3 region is CASRSRGRLDSPLHF. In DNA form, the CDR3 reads TGTGCCAGCAGATCTCGAGGGCGCTTGGATTCACCCCTCCACTTT.

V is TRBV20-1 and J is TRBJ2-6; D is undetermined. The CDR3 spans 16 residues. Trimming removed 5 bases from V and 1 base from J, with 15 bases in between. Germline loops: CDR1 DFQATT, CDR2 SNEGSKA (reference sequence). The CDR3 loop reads CSAPFPRDSGANVLTF. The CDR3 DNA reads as TGCAGTGCTCCTTTCCCTCGAGATTCTGGGGCCAACGTCCTGACTTTC.

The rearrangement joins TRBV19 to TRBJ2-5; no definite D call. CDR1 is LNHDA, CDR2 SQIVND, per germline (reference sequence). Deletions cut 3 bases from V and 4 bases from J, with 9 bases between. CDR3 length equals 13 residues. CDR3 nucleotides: TGTGCCAGTAGTATGTCGGCCGTAGAGACCCAGTACTTC. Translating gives CASSMSAVETQYF.

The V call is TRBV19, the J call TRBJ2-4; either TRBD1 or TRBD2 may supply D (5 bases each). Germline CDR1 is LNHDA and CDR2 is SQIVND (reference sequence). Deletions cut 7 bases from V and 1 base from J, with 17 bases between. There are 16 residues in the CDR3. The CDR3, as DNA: TGTGCCAGTAACGGACGACCAGAGGGGGCCAAAAACATTCAGTACTTC. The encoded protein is CASNGRPEGAKNIQYF.

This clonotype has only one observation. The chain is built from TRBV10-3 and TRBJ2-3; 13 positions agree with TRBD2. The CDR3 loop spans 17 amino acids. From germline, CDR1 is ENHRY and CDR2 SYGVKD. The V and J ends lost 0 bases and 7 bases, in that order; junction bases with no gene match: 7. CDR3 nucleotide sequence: TGTGCCATCAGTGAGTCTTCGACTAGCGGGAGGAGGAATACGCAGTATTTT. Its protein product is CAISESSTSGRRNTQYF.

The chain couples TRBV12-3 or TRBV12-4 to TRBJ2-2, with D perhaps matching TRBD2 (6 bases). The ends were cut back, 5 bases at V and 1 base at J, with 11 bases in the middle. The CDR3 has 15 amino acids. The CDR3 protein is CASSAPGLNTGELFF. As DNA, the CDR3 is TGTGCCAGCAGTGCACCGGGACTGAACACCGGGGAGCTGTTTTTT.

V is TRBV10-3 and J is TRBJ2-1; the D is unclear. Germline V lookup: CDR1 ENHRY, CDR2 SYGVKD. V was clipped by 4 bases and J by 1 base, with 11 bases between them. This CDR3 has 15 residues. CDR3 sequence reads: CAISGASGSYNEQFF. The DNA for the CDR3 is TGTGCCATCAGTGGGGCTAGTGGGTCCTACAATGAGCAGTTCTTC.

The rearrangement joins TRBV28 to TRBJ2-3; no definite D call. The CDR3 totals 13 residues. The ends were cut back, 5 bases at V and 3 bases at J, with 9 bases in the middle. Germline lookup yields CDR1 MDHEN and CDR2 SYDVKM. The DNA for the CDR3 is TGTGCCAGCAGTCGCAGCGATACAGATACGCAGTATTTT. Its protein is CASSRSDTDTQYF.

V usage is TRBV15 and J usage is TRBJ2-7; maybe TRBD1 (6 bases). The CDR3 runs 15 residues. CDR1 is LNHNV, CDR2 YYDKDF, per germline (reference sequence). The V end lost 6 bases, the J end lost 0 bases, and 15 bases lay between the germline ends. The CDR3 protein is CATRKGSRGSYEQYF. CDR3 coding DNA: TGTGCCACCAGGAAGGGCTCCAGGGGCTCCTACGAGCAGTACTTC.

In nucleotides, the CDR3 is TGTGCCAGCAACAGTAACACAGATACGCAGTATTTT. It codes for CASNSNTDTQYF. This chain joins TRBV2 and TRBJ2-3, with D unclear. The germline V gene encodes CDR1 SNHLY and CDR2 FYNNEI. V was trimmed by 7 bases and J by 2 bases, leaving 7 bases between them. There are 12 residues in the CDR3.

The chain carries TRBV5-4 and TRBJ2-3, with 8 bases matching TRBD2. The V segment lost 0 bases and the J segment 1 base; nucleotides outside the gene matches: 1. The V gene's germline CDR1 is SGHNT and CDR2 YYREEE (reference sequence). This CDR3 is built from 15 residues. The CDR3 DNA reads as TGTGCCAGCAGCTTGGCACTAGCGGGCACAGATACGCAGTATTTT. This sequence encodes CASSLALAGTDTQYF.

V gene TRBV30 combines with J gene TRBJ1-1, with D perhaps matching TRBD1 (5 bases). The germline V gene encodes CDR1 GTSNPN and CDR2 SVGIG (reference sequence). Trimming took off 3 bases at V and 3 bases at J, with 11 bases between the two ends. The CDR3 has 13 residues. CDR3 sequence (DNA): TGTGCCTGGAGCCGAGGGGTCGACACTGAAGCTTTCTTT. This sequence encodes CAWSRGVDTEAFF. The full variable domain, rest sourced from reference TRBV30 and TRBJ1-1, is SQTIHQWPATLVQPVGSPLSLECTVEGTSNPNLYWYRQAAGRGLQLLFYSVGIGQISSEVPQNLSASRPQDRQFILSSKKLLLSDSGFYLCAWSRGVDTEAFFGQGTRLTVV.

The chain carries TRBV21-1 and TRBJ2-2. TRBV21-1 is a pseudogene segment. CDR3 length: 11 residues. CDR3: CARRNTGELFF. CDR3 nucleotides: TGTGCCCGGAGGAACACCGGGGAGCTGTTTTTT.

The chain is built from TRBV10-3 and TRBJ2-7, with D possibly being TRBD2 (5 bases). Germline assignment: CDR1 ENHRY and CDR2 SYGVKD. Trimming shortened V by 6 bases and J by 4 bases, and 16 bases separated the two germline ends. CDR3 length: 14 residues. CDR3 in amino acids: CAISLDMAGYEQYF. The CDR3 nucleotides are TGTGCCATCAGCCTAGACATGGCGGGTTACGAGCAGTACTTC.

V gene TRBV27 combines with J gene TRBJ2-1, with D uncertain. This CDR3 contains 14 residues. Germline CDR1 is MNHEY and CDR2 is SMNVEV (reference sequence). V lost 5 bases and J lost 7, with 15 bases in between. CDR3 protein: CASSRNYLANEQFF. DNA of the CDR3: TGTGCCAGCAGTCGTAATTACTTGGCGAATGAGCAGTTCTTC.

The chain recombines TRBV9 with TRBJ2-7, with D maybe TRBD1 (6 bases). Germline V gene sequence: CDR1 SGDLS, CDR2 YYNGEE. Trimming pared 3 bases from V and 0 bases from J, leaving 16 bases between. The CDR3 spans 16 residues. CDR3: CASSAGTPSSSYEQYF. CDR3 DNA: TGTGCCAGCAGCGCTGGGACACCTTCGAGCTCCTACGAGCAGTACTTC.